This T cell receptor beta chain was observed in a study of T cells in localized non-small cell lung cancer. CDR1 is KGHSH, CDR2 LQKENI, per germline. The CDR3 has 17 residues. V was clipped by 2 bases and J by 3 bases, with 20 bases between them. Libraries were prepared by immunoSEQ multiplex PCR; TCRdb keeps only in-frame clonotypes and omits some of them. The repertoire holds about 25,000 clones, with roughly 88% as singletons. Sequences were derived from peripheral blood mononuclear cells, sampled before any cancer treatment. The origin of this receptor is a woman aged 40 to 75 with stage III lung adenocarcinoma. The chain has TRBV18 and TRBJ2-7, with D possibly being TRBD1 (6 bases). CDR3 sequence (DNA): TGTGCCAGCTCACCAGCTTCTCTGGGGGCAGGATACTACGAGCAGTACTTC. Residues: CASSPASLGAGYYEQYF.